This T cell receptor beta chain was sequenced in a study of blood T cell repertoires in COVID-19. Clones were sequenced by immunoSEQ multiplex PCR, and TCRdb holds only the in-frame ones, with some missing. The sample has under 150,000 clones, approximately 84% seen once. V lost 4 bases and J lost 4, with 14 bases in between. The CDR3 is 13 residues long. Germline values: CDR1 GTSNPN, CDR2 SVGIG (reference sequence). This receptor was taken from a man in his 60s with acute or convalescent COVID-19. The chain links TRBV30 to TRBJ2-7; perhaps TRBD1 as D (6 bases). The sample taken for sequencing was peripheral blood. The CDR3 DNA reads TGTGCCTGGACAAGGGACAATACGTACGAGCAGTACTTC. Translating it yields CAWTRDNTYEQYF.